This TCR beta chain was observed in a study of cytomegalovirus exposure and HLA in healthy donors listed by TCRdb under 2017. Background on the whole study: In an earlier analysis of around 540 of the donors, about 260 Gb of sequence data and approximately 120 million unique TCR beta sequences from roughly 190 million T cells were reported. An early release covering 550 to 650 HLA-typed donors comprised about 300 gigabases of sequencing data and around 86 million unique TCR sequences. Among the roughly 400 genotyped donors, around 79% belonged to the genetic ancestry cluster associated with self-reported Caucasian donors. The study was designed to test whether signatures of past pathogen exposure could be identified by cataloging public T cell receptors. The T cell repertoires of 670 or so subjects were profiled by immunosequencing and related to cytomegalovirus serostatus. Along with the roughly 700-subject first cohort, a separate validation cohort of about 110 different subjects was used. To predict cytomegalovirus infection status, the study combined high-throughput TCR immunosequencing, statistical association of individual TCRs with disease status, and machine learning. A later analysis re-analyzed previously published TCR beta repertoires from about 730 donors and added high-resolution HLA genotyping to study TCR occurrence patterns. Rather than using new phenotypic data, the later analysis identified candidate immune exposures from TCR beta sequences and from how often those sequences occurred across donors. An earlier analysis of 587 of the donors used high-throughput TCR beta sequencing to judge whether each TCR beta V gene segment behaved as functional or pseudogenic. Donor age, sex, ethnicity and CMV serostatus were compiled together with the repertoire data. Genome-wide SNP genotypes for about 60% of the 666 donors were used in a later genetic analysis, which treated that subset as a discovery cohort. Every repertoire in the discovery cohort had been generated on one and the same sequencing platform. HLA typing covered class I and class II loci at four-digit resolution. Typing coverage differed by locus: A, B, C, DRB1 and DQB1 were typed in roughly 629-640 donors, DQA1 in 522, DPA1 in some 610, and DPB1 in just under 490. Several DR-DQ haplotypes were treated as single units for association and clustering because of strong linkage in the cohort. Across roughly 420 genotyped donors of the cohort, an average of approximately 220,000 unique TCR beta nucleotide sequences per donor were sequenced, and roughly 17% of those sequences were non-productive.

In total, roughly 670 healthy bone marrow donors made up the cohort. At the time of sampling, all cohort members were nominally healthy, though unrecorded immune exposures were likely present. The donor tested CMV seropositive and was one of the 289 seropositive cohort members. Every donor gave a peripheral blood sample, and the peripheral blood mononuclear cells from that sample were used for TCR beta sequencing. Genomic DNA extraction from the blood cell samples was performed with the Qiagen DNeasy Blood Extraction Kit. CDR1 and CDR2 (GTSNPN, SVGIG) derive from the germline V gene (reference sequence). Trimming takes 5 bases from V and 4 bases from J, and the germline ends sit 18 bases apart. Measured from the cysteine to the phenylalanine, the CDR3 is 14 residues long. Only the CDR3 part of the read is kept: 42 bases, read in frame from the first base. The research as a whole found: Because HLA typing was unavailable for some donors at each locus, only the typed subset was used in association tests. According to a later genetic analysis, donors in an Asian-associated ancestry cluster had fewer N-insertions in productive TCRs than the approximately 650-donor mean. Some IMGT-functional V segments, including TRBV6-2 and TRBV6-3, could not be distinguished by the 87-base-pair reads and were therefore excluded. A later analysis found that HLA-associated TCR beta chains were more clonally expanded and had lower generation probabilities than equally common non-associated chains. In this cohort, only TCR beta chains were sequenced, and detectable features were limited by the absence of alpha or paired-chain data. The study listed 150 to 200 TCR beta chains as associated with cytomegalovirus. In a later analysis, TCR association rates were found to vary across HLA loci, with the most associated TCRs seen for DRB1 alleles and the fewest for HLA-C alleles. Broadly in line with IMGT annotations, most TCR beta V segments showed up in productive rearrangements about 90% or about 30% of the time in an earlier analysis of around 550 of the donors. Three of the identified cytomegalovirus-associated TCR beta chains were confirmed in vitro to be specific for cytomegalovirus antigens. Roughly uniform sequencing depth across donors was assumed in presence/absence analyses, although this assumption may not hold. Most TCR sequences were seen in very few donors, while some public TCRs were found in many individuals. V-gene and J-gene trimming of TCR beta chains was associated with a missense DCLRE1C variant in a later genetic analysis, and the association was replicated in an independent cohort. The authors suggested that the approach could potentially be generalized to other disease states and immunological phenotypes. A further reported finding was that TCR beta sequences accurately predicted the HLA-A and HLA-B alleles for most subjects in the first cohort. In both the original and validation cohorts, the classifier was reported to diagnose cytomegalovirus status with high specificity and sensitivity. The sequencing pipeline was judged likely to have produced a cluster of highly shared sequence variants as a technical artifact. Most CMV-associated TCR beta chains appeared to be HLA-restricted in a later analysis, and the HLA associations seemed to be driven largely by CMV exposure. For the cohort, immune exposure information was limited to CMV serostatus. Linkage disequilibrium might explain the correlated functional status among segregating V segments, but an unknown experimental factor could not be excluded. The earlier analysis of about 600 of the donors excluded 15 to 20 rarely observed V segments, including chromosome 9 orphons, because counts were too low. When HLA alleles, especially DR and DQ, strongly co-occurred, attributing TCR associations to individual alleles was difficult. Several of the top co-occurrence clusters appeared to be linked to parvovirus B19, influenza, CMV and Epstein-Barr virus, according to a later analysis. A later analysis associated some 17,000 TCR beta sequences with specific HLA alleles at a false discovery rate of 0.05.

The method was the immunoSEQ multiplex PCR assay. For the multiplex PCR, a mixture combining 60 forward primers for TCR Vbeta segments and 13 reverse primers for TCR Jbeta segments was used. The CDR3 region of rearranged TCR beta genes was amplified from genomic DNA with a multiplex PCR assay. The Illumina HiSeq System was used to sequence the amplified TCR beta libraries as 87-base-pair reads. Per the original workflow: Across the 500 to 850 repertoires, a later analysis counted 75 million to 90 million unique TCR beta chains, approximately 10 million of which were shared by at least two donors. A nearest-neighbor algorithm error-corrected the raw reads and collapsed the reads into unique sequences, merging closely related sequences to remove PCR and sequencing errors. V, D and J gene segments were assigned by aligning CDR3 sequences to IMGT reference sequences. For a sequence to be retained, a match of at least six nucleotides to both a V gene segment and a J gene segment was required. A rearrangement counted as productive if the CDR3 had no stop codons and remained in frame with V and J, and every other rearrangement counted as non-productive. Following IMGT convention, CDR3 was defined as the stretch from the second conserved V-encoded cysteine up to the conserved J-encoded phenylalanine. Sequences without an unambiguous match to a single V gene segment were excluded from the earlier analysis of several hundred of the donors. In an earlier analysis of 500 to 750 of the donors, V segments were called functional above 56.7% productive rearrangements and were called segregating when the between-donor standard deviation exceeded 5%. A statistical classification framework was built to diagnose cytomegalovirus status from the catalog of TCR beta chain sequences. A later analysis assigned V and J genes by comparing TCR nucleotide sequences with IMGT/GENE-DB human TR gene sequences. In a later analysis, CDR3 sequences and most-parsimonious VDJ recombination scenarios were assigned using the TCRdist pipeline. In a later analysis, each TCR beta chain was defined by its CDR3 amino acid sequence together with its V-gene family, and reads lacking a unique V-gene family were excluded. A later analysis removed over 500 highly shared, low-generation-probability nucleotide sequences to deal with suspected cross-contamination and a sequencing artifact. For each public chain, a later analysis derived a clonal expansion index from normalized ranks of inferred template counts within each repertoire. In a later analysis, generation probabilities were computed with a VDJ recombination model fitted to out-of-frame rearrangements, and the resulting probabilities were checked against IGoR. In a later analysis, hypergeometric tests were used to score TCR-TCR, TCR-HLA and TCR-CMV co-occurrence, with a repertoire-size bias correction applied to TCR pairs. A later analysis estimated false discovery rates by permuting HLA or CMV assignments 20 times. In a later analysis, co-occurring TCRs were grouped using DBSCAN, with TCRdist sequence similarity added in when clustering inside HLA-allele-positive subsets. For co-occurrence clustering, repertoires with fewer than 30,000 or more than 120,000 public chains were excluded, along with four or five repertoires with anomalous nucleotide sharing. Drawn from immuneACCESS, this table holds only the in-frame rearrangements with V and J called that TCRdb kept. Clones are partly lost; checked studies trace under half to an unresolved V gene and leave the rest unexplained. From that table come the V and J calls and clone size; the DNA was used to work out D and trimming. The sample profile shows approximately 190,000 clones; about 83% of them were found once. The ten largest clonotypes hold about 1.7% of the sample.

A note on this clone: What this receptor recognizes is not known. No base quality values were provided; no much bigger clone lies one nucleotide off.

The sequence was obtained from a man in his forties in good health and CMV-seropositive. Sequencing was done on a sample of PBMCs. Recombination linked TRBV30 to TRBJ2-7; the best D guess is TRBD1, with 5 bases matching. The CDR3 region has the sequence CAWSTGPESYEQYF. The DNA is TGTGCCTGGTCCACAGGTCCTGAAAGTTACGAGCAGTACTTC.